This TCR beta chain emerged from a study of PD-1 blockade in classical Hodgkin lymphoma. Whole-study results and caveats: The authors have not defined what causes the repertoire differences, possibly disease activity or prior therapy. Newly diagnosed patients reportedly trailed healthy donors in baseline TCR diversity.

Remarks on this clone: Its antigen is as yet unknown.

Time point denoted: newly diagnosed, previously untreated cHL patient sample. Negative magnetic selection isolated CD4+ T cells from thawed PBMCs. What served as comparison were PBMCs in newly diagnosed, untreated classical Hodgkin lymphoma. TCRdb keeps only in-frame clones here, not all; method: immunoSEQ multiplex PCR. The profile shows some 21,000 clones, approximately 83% of them singletons. V gave up 1 base and J gave up 2 bases, with 9 bases separating them. Per the germline V gene, CDR1 is SGHAT and CDR2 is FQNNGV. The CDR3 runs 14 residues. Material for sequencing was CD4+ T cells from blood. The TCR comes from a human donor with classical Hodgkin lymphoma. The chain joins TRBV11-2 to TRBJ2-7; unclear D gene. The DNA for the CDR3 is TGTGCCAGCAGCTTAGCCGGCACTACCTACGAGCAGTACTTC. As protein: CASSLAGTTYEQYF.